Below are 22 T cell receptor beta chains sequenced from a single sample in a study of T cell responses to AZD1222 COVID-19 vaccine. Produced via immunoSEQ multiplex PCR; TCRdb's table is partial and in-frame only. The table includes tens of thousands of clones, roughly 80% detected once. Specimen: peripheral blood, collected on day 0 of AZD1222 vaccination. The receptors derive from an adult in good health.

Here the CDR3 reads CASSQGGENIQYF. CDR3 bases: TGTGCCAGCAGCCAAGGTGGGGAAAACATTCAGTACTTC. The rearrangement uses TRBV3-1 (or the pseudogene TRBV3-2) and TRBJ2-4; D unclear. Germline V gene sequence: CDR1 LGHDT, CDR2 YNNKEL (reference sequence). This CDR3 contains 13 residues. The V and J ends lost 1 base and 5 bases respectively, with 6 bases between them.

The J gene is TRBJ2-1, the V gene TRBV5-1, with D tentatively TRBD1 (5 bases). The CDR3 sequence is 16 residues long. The germline V and J ends were trimmed by 0 bases and 4 bases, with 14 bases remaining between them. Germline lookup yields CDR1 SGHRS and CDR2 YFSETQ. DNA of the CDR3: TGCGCCAGCAGCTTGGTTCCAGGGCTATCTTACAATGAGCAGTTCTTC. This encodes CASSLVPGLSYNEQFF. Together with reference TRBV5-1 and TRBJ2-1, the CDR3 gives the full variable domain: KAGVTQTPRYLIKTRGQQVTLSCSPISGHRSVSWYQQTPGQGLQFLFEYFSETQRNKGNFPGRFSGRQFSNSRSEMNVSTLELGDSALYLCASSLVPGLSYNEQFFGPGTRLTVL.

The chain employs TRBV6-5 and TRBJ1-6; D is unclear. There are 15 residues in the CDR3. Germline loops: CDR1 MNHEY, CDR2 SVGAGI. Between the trimmed V and J ends, which lost 2 bases and 2 bases, there was a span of 7 bases. CDR3 protein: CASSYATAYNSPLHF. CDR3 sequence (DNA): TGTGCCAGCAGTTACGCCACAGCCTATAATTCACCCCTCCACTTT.

The V gene is TRBV24-1, the J gene TRBJ1-5, with D unresolved. The CDR3 sequence is 13 residues long. V was trimmed by 4 bases and J by 9 bases, leaving 12 bases between them. CDR1 is KGHDR, CDR2 SFDVKD, per germline. This chain's CDR3 is CATSEPAKGPQHF. The DNA of the CDR3 is TGTGCCACCAGTGAGCCGGCAAAGGGGCCCCAGCATTTT.

V and J are TRBV5-1 and TRBJ1-1; 7 bases fit TRBD1. Germline-derived CDR1 and CDR2 are SGHRS and YFSETQ. The trim removed 3 bases at V and 0 bases at J, leaving 11 bases unmatched. The CDR3 has 17 amino acids. The DNA of the CDR3 is TGCGCCAGCAGCTCGGGCCGGGACAGATTATTGAACACTGAAGCTTTCTTT. It is translated as CASSSGRDRLLNTEAFF.

The gene calls are TRBV14 and TRBJ1-2; the D gene is possibly TRBD1 (5 bases). Germline V gene sequence: CDR1 SGHDN, CDR2 FVKESK. V lost 1 base to trimming and J lost 3 bases, with 12 bases between them. The CDR3 runs 15 residues. This chain's CDR3 is CASSQVPGVHYGYTF. For the CDR3, the DNA is TGTGCCAGCAGCCAAGTCCCGGGGGTGCACTATGGCTACACCTTC.

The chain links TRBV2 to TRBJ2-1; 10 positions match TRBD2. The V gene's germline CDR1 is SNHLY and CDR2 FYNNEI. The CDR3 length is 16 residues. After removal of 5 bases from V and 2 bases from J, the junction contained 6 bases not matched to a gene. DNA of the CDR3: TGTGCCAGCAGTCGCTCTAGCGGGGGACCCTACAATGAGCAGTTCTTC. It translates to CASSRSSGGPYNEQFF. The complete variable domain, with remaining parts taken from reference TRBV2 and TRBJ2-1, reads EPEVTQTPSHQVTQMGQEVILRCVPISNHLYFYWYRQILGQKVEFLVSFYNNEISEKSEIFDDQFSVERPDGSNFTLKIRSTKLEDSAMYFCASSRSSGGPYNEQFFGPGTRLTVL.

The chain has TRBV18 and TRBJ1-3, with 8 bases fitting TRBD1. With V trimmed by 3 bases and J by 4 bases, 2 bases remained unmatched. Germline assignment: CDR1 KGHSH and CDR2 LQKENI. The CDR3 consists of 14 residues. The CDR3 protein is CASSPSGGGNTIYF. CDR3 coding DNA: TGTGCCAGCTCACCTTCAGGGGGCGGAAACACCATATATTTT. Looking up the rest from reference TRBV18 and TRBJ1-3 gives the full variable domain: NAGVMQNPRHLVRRRGQEARLRCSPMKGHSHVYWYRQLPEEGLKFMVYLQKENIIDESGMPKERFSAEFPKEGPSILRIQQVVRGDSAAYFCASSPSGGGNTIYFGEGSWLTVV.

V usage is TRBV7-3 and J usage is TRBJ1-2, with 7 bases lining up with TRBD1. Trimming cost V 2 bases and J 8 bases; bases outside gene matches: 5. This CDR3 is 13 amino acids long. Germline values: CDR1 SGHTA, CDR2 FQGTGA. The CDR3 reads CASSLGQGEGYTF. The CDR3 region has the DNA TGTGCCAGCAGCTTAGGGCAGGGGGAAGGCTACACCTTC.

The V gene is TRBV28, the J gene TRBJ2-5; 8 bases match TRBD2. J was trimmed by 1 base and V by 3 bases; bases with no gene match: 13. In germline, CDR1 is MDHEN, CDR2 SYDVKM. This CDR3 is 18 amino acids long. The CDR3 bases are TGTGCCAGCAGTTTCCCCCTAGGAGCGGGGGACGTCCAAGAGACCCAGTACTTC. It encodes CASSFPLGAGDVQETQYF.

The chain carries TRBV19 and TRBJ2-2; TRBD1 might be the D (6 bases). The CDR3 has 15 residues. CDR1 and CDR2 from the germline V gene are LNHDA and SQIVND (reference sequence). V was clipped by 6 bases and J by 3 bases, with 14 bases between them. The CDR3 sequence: CASSSGTLYTGELFF. The DNA for the CDR3 is TGTGCCAGTAGCTCCGGGACACTTTACACCGGGGAGCTGTTTTTT. The entire variable domain, with the rest obtained from reference TRBV19 and TRBJ2-2, is as follows: DGGITQSPKYLFRKEGQNVTLSCEQNLNHDAMYWYRQDPGQGLRLIYYSQIVNDFQKGDIAEGYSVSREKKESFPLTVTSAQKNPTAFYLCASSSGTLYTGELFFGEGSRLTVL.

This chain joins TRBV5-1 and TRBJ2-7, with D possibly being TRBD1 (6 bases). V lost 4 bases, J lost 3 bases, and 14 bases lay in between. This CDR3 is built from 14 residues. Germline V CDR1 and CDR2: SGHRS, YFSETQ. Here the CDR3 reads CASSPRDINYEQYF. CDR3 DNA: TGCGCCAGCAGCCCCCGGGACATAAACTACGAGCAGTACTTC. Drawing the rest from reference TRBV5-1 and TRBJ2-7, the complete variable domain is KAGVTQTPRYLIKTRGQQVTLSCSPISGHRSVSWYQQTPGQGLQFLFEYFSETQRNKGNFPGRFSGRQFSNSRSEMNVSTLELGDSALYLCASSPRDINYEQYFGPGTRLTVT.

The chain employs TRBV7-3 and TRBJ2-1, with D possibly called TRBD1 or TRBD2 (5 bases each). Germline V gene data show CDR1 as SGHTA and CDR2 as FQGTGA. Trimming removed 5 bases from V and 6 bases from J, with 14 bases in between. The CDR3 spans 14 residues. The CDR3 DNA is TGTGCCAGCAGCGGGCAGGGACGCGGCAATGAGCAGTTCTTC. It yields the protein CASSGQGRGNEQFF.

DNA of the CDR3: TGTGCCAGCAGCTTAGGAGAGGGGGAGGTCACAGATACGCAGTATTTT. It encodes CASSLGEGEVTDTQYF. The chain employs TRBV7-6 and TRBJ2-3; D assignment may be TRBD1 or TRBD2 (6 bases each). Trimming left V 1 base short and J 2 bases short, with 13 bases between. CDR3 size: 16 residues. Per the germline V gene, CDR1 is SGHVS and CDR2 is FNYEAQ.

The V and J genes are TRBV11-2 and TRBJ1-6, with D possibly TRBD1 on 6 matching bases. Germline values: CDR1 SGHAT, CDR2 FQNNGV. The CDR3 loop spans 12 amino acids. Trimming removed 0 bases at V and 13 bases at J, with 7 bases between. Written as DNA, the CDR3 is TGTGCCAGCAGCTTAGATCAGGGGCCCCTCCACTTT. Translation: CASSLDQGPLHF.

V usage is TRBV6-2 or TRBV6-3 and J usage is TRBJ2-1; D is tentatively TRBD1 or TRBD2 (5 bases each). The CDR3 has 17 amino acids. The ends were cut back, 6 bases at V and 0 bases at J, with 18 bases in the middle. Germline-derived CDR1 and CDR2 are MNHEY and SVGEGT. The CDR3 DNA reads TGTGCCAGCAGCCTTTTACGGGGACCAATCTCCTACAATGAGCAGTTCTTC. This sequence encodes CASSLLRGPISYNEQFF.

The J gene is TRBJ1-5, the V gene TRBV10-3; maybe TRBD1 (5 bases). CDR1 ENHRY and CDR2 SYGVKD come from the germline V gene. The CDR3 contains 15 residues. V lost 6 bases, J lost 0 bases, and 12 bases lay in between. As DNA, the CDR3 is TGTGCCATCAGCGACCAGGGTCCTAGCAATCAGCCCCAGCATTTT. As protein: CAISDQGPSNQPQHF.

This clone was seen only once. J is TRBJ1-6 and V is TRBV7-2, with a weak D call TRBD1 (6 bases). V was cut by 1 base and J by 10 bases, with 11 bases left in between. This CDR3 comprises 14 residues. CDR1 and CDR2 (germline): SGHTA, FQGNSA. For the CDR3, the DNA is TGTGCCAGCAGCTTAGGTCAGGGGAGGTCACCCCTCCACTTT. Protein sequence: CASSLGQGRSPLHF.

The rearrangement links TRBV30 to TRBJ2-3; tentatively, D is TRBD1 (6 bases). This CDR3 has 13 residues. Trimming stripped 0 bases from V and 6 bases from J, with 10 bases between. Germline lookup yields CDR1 GTSNPN and CDR2 SVGIG (reference sequence). CDR3 coding DNA: TGTGCCTGGAGTGTGCAGCAGGGGGATACGCAGTATTTT. Its protein product is CAWSVQQGDTQYF. Supplemented by reference TRBV30 and TRBJ2-3, the full variable domain reads SQTIHQWPATLVQPVGSPLSLECTVEGTSNPNLYWYRQAAGRGLQLLFYSVGIGQISSEVPQNLSASRPQDRQFILSSKKLLLSDSGFYLCAWSVQQGDTQYFGPGTRLTVL.

CDR3: CASSDSRANYGYTF. The CDR3 bases are TGTGCCAGCAGTGACAGCAGGGCTAACTATGGCTACACCTTC. The rearrangement joins TRBV2 to TRBJ1-2; D might be TRBD1 (5 bases). The CDR3 loop spans 14 amino acids. The germline V and J ends were trimmed by 3 bases and 0 bases, with 8 bases remaining between them. CDR1 is SNHLY, CDR2 FYNNEI, per germline.

The genes are TRBV5-1 and TRBJ2-2; D is unclear. The CDR3 extends over 15 amino acids. Trimming pared 1 base from V and 0 bases from J, leaving 7 bases between. Germline V gene sequence: CDR1 SGHRS, CDR2 YFSETQ. This CDR3 reads CASSLWASNTGELFF. As DNA, the CDR3 is TGCGCCAGCAGCTTGTGGGCCTCGAACACCGGGGAGCTGTTTTTT.

The gene calls are TRBV30 and TRBJ1-4, with unresolved D. Germline V gives CDR1 GTSNPN, CDR2 SVGIG (reference sequence). The V end was cut by 0 bases, the J end by 3 bases, with 11 bases between. The CDR3 totals 15 residues. The CDR3 DNA follows: TGTGCCTGGAGTGTAATCCCCGGCTCTAATGAAAAACTGTTTTTT. This encodes CAWSVIPGSNEKLFF.